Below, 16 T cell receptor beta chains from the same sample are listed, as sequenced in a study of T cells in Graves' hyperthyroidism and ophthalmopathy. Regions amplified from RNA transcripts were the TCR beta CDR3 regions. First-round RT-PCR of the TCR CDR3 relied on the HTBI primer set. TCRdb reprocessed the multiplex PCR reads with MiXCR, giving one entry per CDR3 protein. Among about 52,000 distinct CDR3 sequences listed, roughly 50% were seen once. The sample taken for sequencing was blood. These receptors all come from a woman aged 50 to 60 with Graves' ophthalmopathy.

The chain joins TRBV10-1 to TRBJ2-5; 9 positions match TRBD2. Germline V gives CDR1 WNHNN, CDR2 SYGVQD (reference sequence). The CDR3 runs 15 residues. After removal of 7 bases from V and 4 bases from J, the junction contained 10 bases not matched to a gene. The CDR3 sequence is CASNPAGGGGETQYF. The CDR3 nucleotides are TGCGCCAGCAATCCAGCGGGGGGTGGGGGAGAGACCCAGTACTTC.

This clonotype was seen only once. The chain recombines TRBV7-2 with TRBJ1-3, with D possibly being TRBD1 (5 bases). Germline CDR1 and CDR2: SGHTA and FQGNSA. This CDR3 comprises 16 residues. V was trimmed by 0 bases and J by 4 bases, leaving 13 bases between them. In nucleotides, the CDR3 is TGTGCCAGCAGCTTAGCTCGGACAACGGCGGGAAACACCATATATTTT. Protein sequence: CASSLARTTAGNTIYF. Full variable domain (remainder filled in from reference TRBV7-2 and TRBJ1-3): GAGVSQSPSNKVTEKGKDVELRCDPISGHTALYWYRQSLGQGLEFLIYFQGNSAPDKSGLPSDRFSAERTGGSVSTLTIQRTQQEDSAVYLCASSLARTTAGNTIYFGEGSWLTVV.

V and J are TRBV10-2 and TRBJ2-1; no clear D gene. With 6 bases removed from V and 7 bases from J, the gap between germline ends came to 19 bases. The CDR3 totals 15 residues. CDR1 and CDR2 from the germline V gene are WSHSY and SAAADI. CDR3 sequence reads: CASRPLEIVENEQFF. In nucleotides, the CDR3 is TGCGCCAGCAGGCCTTTAGAGATCGTGGAGAATGAGCAGTTCTTC.

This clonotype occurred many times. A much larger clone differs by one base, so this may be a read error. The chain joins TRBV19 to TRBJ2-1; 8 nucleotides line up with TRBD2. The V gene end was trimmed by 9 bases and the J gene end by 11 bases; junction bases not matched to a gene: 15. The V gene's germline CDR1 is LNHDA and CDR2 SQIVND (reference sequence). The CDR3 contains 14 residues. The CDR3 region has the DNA TGTGCCAGCACCGGGGCTAGCGGGTCAAGTAAGCAGTTCTTC. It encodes CASTGASGSSKQFF.

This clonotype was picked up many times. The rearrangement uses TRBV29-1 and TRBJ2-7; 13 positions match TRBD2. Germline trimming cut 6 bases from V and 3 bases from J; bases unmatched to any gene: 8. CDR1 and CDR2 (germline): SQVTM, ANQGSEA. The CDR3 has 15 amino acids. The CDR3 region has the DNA TGCAGCGTGAGACGGACTAGCGGGGGACTCTACGAGCAGTACTTC. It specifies CSVRRTSGGLYEQYF.

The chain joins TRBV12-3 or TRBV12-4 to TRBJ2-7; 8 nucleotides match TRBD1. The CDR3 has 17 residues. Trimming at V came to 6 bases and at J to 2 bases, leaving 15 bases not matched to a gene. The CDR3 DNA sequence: TGTGCCAGCAGCCAAGCCCGAGGGACAGGAAAACCCTACGAGCAGTACTTC. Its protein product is CASSQARGTGKPYEQYF.

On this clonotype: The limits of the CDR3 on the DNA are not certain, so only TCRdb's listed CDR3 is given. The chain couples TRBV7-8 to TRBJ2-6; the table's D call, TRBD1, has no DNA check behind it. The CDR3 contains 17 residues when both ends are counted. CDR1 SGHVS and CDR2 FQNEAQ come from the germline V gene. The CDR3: CASSPDRVGSGANGLTF.

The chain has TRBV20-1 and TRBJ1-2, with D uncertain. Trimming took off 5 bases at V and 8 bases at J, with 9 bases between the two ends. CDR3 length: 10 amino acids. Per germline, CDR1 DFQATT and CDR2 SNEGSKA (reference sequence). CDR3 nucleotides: TGCAGTGCTCGGGGTGAGGGCTACACCTTC. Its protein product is CSARGEGYTF.

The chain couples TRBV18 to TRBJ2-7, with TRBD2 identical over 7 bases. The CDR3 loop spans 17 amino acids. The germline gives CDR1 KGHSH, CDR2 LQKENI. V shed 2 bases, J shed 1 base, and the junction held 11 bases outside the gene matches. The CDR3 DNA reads TGTGCCAGCTCACCATCGCAAGTTGGCGGGGGATCCTACGAGCAGTACTTC. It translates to CASSPSQVGGGSYEQYF.

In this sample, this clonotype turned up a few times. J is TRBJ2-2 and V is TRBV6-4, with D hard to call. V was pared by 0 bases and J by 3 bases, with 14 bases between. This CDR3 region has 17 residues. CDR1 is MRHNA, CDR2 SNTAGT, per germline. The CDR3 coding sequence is TGTGCCAGCAGTGACTCGAGTAGTATTAAAGACACCGGGGAGCTGTTTTTT. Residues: CASSDSSSIKDTGELFF.

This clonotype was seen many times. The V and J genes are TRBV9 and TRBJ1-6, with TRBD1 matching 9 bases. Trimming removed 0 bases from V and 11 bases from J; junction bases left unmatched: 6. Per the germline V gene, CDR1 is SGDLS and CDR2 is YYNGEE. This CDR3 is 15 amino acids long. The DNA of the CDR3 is TGTGCCAGCAGCGTAGAGACAGGGGGTTTTCCACCCCTCCACTTT. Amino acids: CASSVETGGFPPLHF. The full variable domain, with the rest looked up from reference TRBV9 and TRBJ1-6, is DSGVTQTPKHLITATGQRVTLRCSPRSGDLSVYWYQQSLDQGLQFLIQYYNGEERAKGNILERFSAQQFPDLHSELNLSSLELGDSALYFCASSVETGGFPPLHFGNGTRLTVT.

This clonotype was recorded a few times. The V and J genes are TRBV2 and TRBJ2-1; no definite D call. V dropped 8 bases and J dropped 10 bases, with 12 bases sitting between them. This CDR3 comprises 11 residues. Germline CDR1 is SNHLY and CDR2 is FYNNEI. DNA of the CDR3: TGTGCCAGCGAGTACGGAAACGAGCAGTTCTTC. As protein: CASEYGNEQFF.

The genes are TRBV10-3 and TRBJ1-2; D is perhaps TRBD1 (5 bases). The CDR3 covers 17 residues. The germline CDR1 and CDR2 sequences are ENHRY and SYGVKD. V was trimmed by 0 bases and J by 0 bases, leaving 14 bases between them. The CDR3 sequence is CAISESTEDPPNYGYTF. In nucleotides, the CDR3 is TGTGCCATCAGTGAGTCGACAGAGGATCCTCCTAACTATGGCTACACCTTC.

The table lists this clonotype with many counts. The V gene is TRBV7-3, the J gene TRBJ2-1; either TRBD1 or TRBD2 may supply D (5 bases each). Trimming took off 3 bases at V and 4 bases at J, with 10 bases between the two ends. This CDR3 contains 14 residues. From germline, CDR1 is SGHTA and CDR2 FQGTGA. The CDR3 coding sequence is TGTGCCAGCAGCTTGGGGCCGGGGTACAATGAGCAGTTCTTC. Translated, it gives CASSLGPGYNEQFF. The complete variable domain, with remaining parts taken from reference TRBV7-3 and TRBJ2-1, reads GAGVSQTPSNKVTEKGKYVELRCDPISGHTALYWYRQSLGQGPEFLIYFQGTGAADDSGLPNDRFFAVRPEGSVSTLKIQRTERGDSAVYLCASSLGPGYNEQFFGPGTRLTVL.

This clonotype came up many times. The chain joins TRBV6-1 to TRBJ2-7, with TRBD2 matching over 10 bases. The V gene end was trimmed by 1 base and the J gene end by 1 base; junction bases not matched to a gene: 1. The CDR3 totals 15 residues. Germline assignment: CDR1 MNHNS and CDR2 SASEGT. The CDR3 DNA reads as TGTGCCAGCAGTGAAGGGACTAGCGGATCCTACGAGCAGTACTTC. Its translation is CASSEGTSGSYEQYF.

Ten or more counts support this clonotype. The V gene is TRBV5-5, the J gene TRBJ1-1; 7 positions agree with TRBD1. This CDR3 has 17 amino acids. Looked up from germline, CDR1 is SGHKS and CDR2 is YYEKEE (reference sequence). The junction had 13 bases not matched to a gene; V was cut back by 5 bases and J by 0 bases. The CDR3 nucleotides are TGTGCCAGCAGTCCATTCACAGGGGCCACGATGAACACTGAAGCTTTCTTT. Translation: CASSPFTGATMNTEAFF.